The sequence of this TCR beta chain was determined in a study of blood T cell repertoires in COVID-19. Across the study: T cells, B-cell-depleted T cells, or PBMCs supplied cDNA or gDNA.

The age range of participants was 18 to 89 years, with residence in around 22 US areas. Methods used by the authors: Reference gene primer amplification gave nucleated cell count estimates. TCRdb's copy holds only in-frame clones and misses some; the assay was immunoSEQ multiplex PCR. The D gene and trimming were derived from the DNA, and the V and J assignments and clone size from that table. The data contain more than 200,000 clones, about 90% of them singletons. The CDR3 covers 15 residues. V was cut by 3 bases and J by 2 bases, with 13 bases left in between. The germline gives CDR1 ENHRY, CDR2 SYGVKD.

The receptor was derived from a woman aged 25 to 45 with acute COVID-19. Input material: PBMCs or T cells enriched from blood (not recorded which). This rearrangement joins TRBV10-3 to TRBJ1-1, with a possible D match to TRBD1 (6 bases). The CDR3 DNA sequence: TGTGCCATCAGTGAACGGACAGTCTTAAACACTGAAGCTTTCTTT. It codes for CAISERTVLNTEAFF.